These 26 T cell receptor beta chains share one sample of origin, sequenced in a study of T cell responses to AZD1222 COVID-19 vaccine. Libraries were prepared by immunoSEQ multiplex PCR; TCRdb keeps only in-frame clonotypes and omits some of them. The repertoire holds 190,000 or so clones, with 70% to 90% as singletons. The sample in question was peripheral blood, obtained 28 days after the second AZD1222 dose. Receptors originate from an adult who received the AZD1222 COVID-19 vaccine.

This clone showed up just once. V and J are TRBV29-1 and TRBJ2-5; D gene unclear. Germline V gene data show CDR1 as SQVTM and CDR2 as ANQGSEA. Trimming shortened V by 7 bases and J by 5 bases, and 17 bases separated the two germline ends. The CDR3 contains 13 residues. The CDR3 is CSATQLLGETQYF. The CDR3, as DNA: TGCAGCGCAACCCAGCTACTTGGGGAGACCCAGTACTTC. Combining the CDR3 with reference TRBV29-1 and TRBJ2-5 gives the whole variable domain SAVISQKPSRDICQRGTSLTIQCQVDSQVTMMFWYRQQPGQSLTLIATANQGSEATYESGFVIDKFPISRPNLTFSTLTVSNMSPEDSSIYLCSATQLLGETQYFGPGTRLLVL.

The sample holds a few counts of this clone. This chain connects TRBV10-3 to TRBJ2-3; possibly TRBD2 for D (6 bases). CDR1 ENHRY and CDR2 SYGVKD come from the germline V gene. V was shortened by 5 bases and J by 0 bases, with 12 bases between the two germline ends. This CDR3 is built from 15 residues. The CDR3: CAISSQAGSTDTQYF. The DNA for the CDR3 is TGTGCCATCAGTTCTCAAGCGGGTAGCACAGATACGCAGTATTTT.

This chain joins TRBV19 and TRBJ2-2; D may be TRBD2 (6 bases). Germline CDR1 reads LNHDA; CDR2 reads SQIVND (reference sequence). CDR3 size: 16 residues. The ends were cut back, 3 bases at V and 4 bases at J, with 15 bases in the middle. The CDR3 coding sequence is TGTGCCAGTAGTATTTTCGGAGGGAGTCTCACCGGGGAGCTGTTTTTT. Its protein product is CASSIFGGSLTGELFF.

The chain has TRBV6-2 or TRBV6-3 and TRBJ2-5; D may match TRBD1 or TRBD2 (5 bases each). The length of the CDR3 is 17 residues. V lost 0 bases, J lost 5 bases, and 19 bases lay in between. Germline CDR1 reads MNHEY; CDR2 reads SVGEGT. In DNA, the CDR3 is TGTGCCAGCAGTTACTCGATTCAGGGAGACCCCCCCGAGACCCAGTACTTC. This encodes CASSYSIQGDPPETQYF.

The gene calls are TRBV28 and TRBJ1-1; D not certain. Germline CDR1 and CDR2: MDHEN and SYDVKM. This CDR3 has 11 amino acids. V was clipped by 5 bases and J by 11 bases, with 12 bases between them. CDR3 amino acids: CASSDQVTAFF. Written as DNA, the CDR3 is TGTGCCAGCAGTGACCAGGTTACGGCTTTCTTT. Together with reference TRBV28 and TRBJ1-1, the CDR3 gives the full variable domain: DVKVTQSSRYLVKRTGEKVFLECVQDMDHENMFWYRQDPGLGLRLIYFSYDVKMKEKGDIPEGYSVSREKKERFSLILESASTNQTSMYLCASSDQVTAFFGQGTRLTVV.

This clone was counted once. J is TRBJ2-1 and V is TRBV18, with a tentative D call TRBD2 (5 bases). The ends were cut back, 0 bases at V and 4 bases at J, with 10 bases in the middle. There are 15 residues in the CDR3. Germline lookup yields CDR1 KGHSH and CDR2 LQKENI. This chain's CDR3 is CASSPPGAGYNEQFF. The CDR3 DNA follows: TGTGCCAGCTCACCACCGGGAGCCGGGTACAATGAGCAGTTCTTC.

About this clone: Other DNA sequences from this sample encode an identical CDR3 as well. The CDR3 is CASSLGTSGNNEQFF. Here the CDR3 DNA reads TGTGCCAGCAGTTTAGGAACTAGCGGTAACAATGAGCAGTTCTTC. The rearrangement uses TRBV27 and TRBJ2-1, with 8 bases lining up with TRBD2. This CDR3 region has 15 residues. Germline V CDR1 and CDR2: MNHEY, SMNVEV (reference sequence). The V gene end was trimmed by 2 bases and the J gene end by 5 bases; junction bases not matched to a gene: 5.

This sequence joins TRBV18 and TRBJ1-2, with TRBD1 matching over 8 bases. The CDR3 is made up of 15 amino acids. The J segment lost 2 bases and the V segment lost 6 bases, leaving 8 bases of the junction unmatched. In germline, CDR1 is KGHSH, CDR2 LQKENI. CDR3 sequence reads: CASSLKQGGNYGYTF. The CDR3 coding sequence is TGTGCCAGCTCTCTTAAACAGGGGGGGAACTATGGCTACACCTTC.

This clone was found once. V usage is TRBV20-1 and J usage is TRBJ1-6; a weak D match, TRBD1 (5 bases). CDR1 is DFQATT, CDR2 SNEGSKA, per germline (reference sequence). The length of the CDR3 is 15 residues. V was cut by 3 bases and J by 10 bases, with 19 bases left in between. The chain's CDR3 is CSASGSTGADSPLHF. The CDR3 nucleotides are TGCAGTGCTAGTGGCAGCACCGGGGCAGACTCACCCCTCCACTTT.

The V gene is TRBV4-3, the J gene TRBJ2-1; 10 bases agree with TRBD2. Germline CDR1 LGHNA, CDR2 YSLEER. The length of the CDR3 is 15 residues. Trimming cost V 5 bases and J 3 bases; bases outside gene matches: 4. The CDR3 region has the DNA TGCGCCAGCAGCAACCGACTAGCGGGCTACAATGAGCAGTTCTTC. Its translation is CASSNRLAGYNEQFF.

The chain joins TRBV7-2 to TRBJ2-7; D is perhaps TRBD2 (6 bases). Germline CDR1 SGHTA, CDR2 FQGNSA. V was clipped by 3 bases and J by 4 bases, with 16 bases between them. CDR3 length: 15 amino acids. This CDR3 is CASSLAGQRGYEQYF. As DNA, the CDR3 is TGTGCCAGCAGCTTGGCGGGGCAACGTGGGTACGAGCAGTACTTC.

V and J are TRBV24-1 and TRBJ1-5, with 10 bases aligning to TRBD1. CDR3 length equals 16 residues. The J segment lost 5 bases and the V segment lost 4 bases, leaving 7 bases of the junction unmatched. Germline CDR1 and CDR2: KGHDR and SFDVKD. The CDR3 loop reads CATSDQTGGRDQPQHF. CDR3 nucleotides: TGTGCCACCAGTGACCAGACAGGGGGCAGGGATCAGCCCCAGCATTTT.

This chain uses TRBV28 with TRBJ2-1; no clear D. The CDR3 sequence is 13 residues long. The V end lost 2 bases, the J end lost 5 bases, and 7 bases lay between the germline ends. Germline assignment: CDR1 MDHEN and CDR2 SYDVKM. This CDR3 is CASSLDQDNEQFF. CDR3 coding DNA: TGTGCCAGCAGTTTAGATCAAGACAATGAGCAGTTCTTC.

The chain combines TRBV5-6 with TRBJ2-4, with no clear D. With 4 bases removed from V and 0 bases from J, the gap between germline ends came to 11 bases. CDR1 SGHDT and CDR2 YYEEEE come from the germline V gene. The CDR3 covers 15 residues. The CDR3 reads CASSEPSRAKNIQYF. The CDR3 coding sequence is TGTGCCAGCAGCGAGCCAAGCCGAGCCAAAAACATTCAGTACTTC.

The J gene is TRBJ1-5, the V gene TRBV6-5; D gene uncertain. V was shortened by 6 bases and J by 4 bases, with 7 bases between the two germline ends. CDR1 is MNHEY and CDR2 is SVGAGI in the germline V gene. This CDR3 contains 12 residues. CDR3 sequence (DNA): TGTGCCAGCAGAGGAGGGAATCAGCCCCAGCATTTT. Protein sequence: CASRGGNQPQHF.

CDR3 nucleotides: TGTGCCAGCAGTTTGGTCTTAGGAACAGGGCTACCTGGAGGTGAAAAACTGTTTTTT. Translated, it gives CASSLVLGTGLPGGEKLFF. The chain employs TRBV6-2 or TRBV6-3 and TRBJ1-4; TRBD1 might be the D (6 bases). The germline V gene has CDR1 MNHEY and CDR2 SVGEGT. CDR3 length equals 19 residues. The V gene lost 4 bases and the J gene lost 7 bases, with 28 bases spanning the gap.

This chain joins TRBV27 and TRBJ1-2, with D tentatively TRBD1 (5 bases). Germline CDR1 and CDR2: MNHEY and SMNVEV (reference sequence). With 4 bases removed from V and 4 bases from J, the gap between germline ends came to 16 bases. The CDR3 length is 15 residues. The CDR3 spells CASSYGTGYGYGYTF. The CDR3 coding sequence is TGTGCCAGCAGTTACGGGACTGGCTACGGCTATGGCTACACCTTC.

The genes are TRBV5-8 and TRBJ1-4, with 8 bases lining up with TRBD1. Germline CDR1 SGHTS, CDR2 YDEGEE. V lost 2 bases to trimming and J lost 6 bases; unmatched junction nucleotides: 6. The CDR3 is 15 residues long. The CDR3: CASSLRTGQDEKLFF. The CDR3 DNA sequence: TGTGCCAGCAGCTTACGGACAGGGCAGGATGAAAAACTGTTTTTT.

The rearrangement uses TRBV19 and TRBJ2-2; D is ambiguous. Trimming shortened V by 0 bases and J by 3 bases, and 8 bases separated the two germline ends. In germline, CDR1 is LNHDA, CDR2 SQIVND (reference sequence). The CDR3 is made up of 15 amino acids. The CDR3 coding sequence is TGTGCCAGTAGTATAGATAGGCCGTACACCGGGGAGCTGTTTTTT. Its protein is CASSIDRPYTGELFF.

Here the CDR3 DNA reads TGCGCCAGCAGATGGGGGGTTGCCGGGGAGCTGTTTTTT. It yields the protein CASRWGVAGELFF. The chain has TRBV5-1 and TRBJ2-2; D is possibly TRBD2 (6 bases). Trimming cost V 5 bases and J 6 bases, with 11 bases left between them. CDR1 and CDR2 from the germline V gene are SGHRS and YFSETQ. The CDR3 has 13 residues. The full variable domain, rest sourced from reference TRBV5-1 and TRBJ2-2, is KAGVTQTPRYLIKTRGQQVTLSCSPISGHRSVSWYQQTPGQGLQFLFEYFSETQRNKGNFPGRFSGRQFSNSRSEMNVSTLELGDSALYLCASRWGVAGELFFGEGSRLTVL.

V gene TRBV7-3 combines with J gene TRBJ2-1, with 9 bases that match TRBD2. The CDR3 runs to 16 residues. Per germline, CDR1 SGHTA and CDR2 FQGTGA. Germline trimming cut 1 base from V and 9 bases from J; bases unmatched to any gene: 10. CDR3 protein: CASSLIGGSGRGEQFF. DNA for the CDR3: TGTGCCAGCAGCTTAATTGGGGGTAGCGGGAGAGGTGAGCAGTTCTTC.

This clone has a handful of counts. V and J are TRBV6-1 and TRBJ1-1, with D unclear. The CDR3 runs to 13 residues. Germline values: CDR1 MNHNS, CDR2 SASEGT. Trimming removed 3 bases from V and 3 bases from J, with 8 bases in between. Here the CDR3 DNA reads TGTGCCAGCAGTGATACTAGGGACACTGAAGCTTTCTTT. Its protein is CASSDTRDTEAFF.

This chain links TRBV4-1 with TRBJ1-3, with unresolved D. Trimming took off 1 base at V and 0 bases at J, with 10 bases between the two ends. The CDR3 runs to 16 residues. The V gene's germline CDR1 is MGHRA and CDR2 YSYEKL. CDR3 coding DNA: TGCGCCAGCAGCCAAGTCAACACCCGCTCTGGAAACACCATATATTTT. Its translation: CASSQVNTRSGNTIYF.

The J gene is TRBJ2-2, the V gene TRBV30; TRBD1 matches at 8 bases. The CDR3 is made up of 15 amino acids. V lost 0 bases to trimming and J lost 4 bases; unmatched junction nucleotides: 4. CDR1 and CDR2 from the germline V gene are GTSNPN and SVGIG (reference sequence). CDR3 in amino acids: CAWSVEDRVTGELFF. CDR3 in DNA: TGTGCCTGGAGTGTAGAGGACAGGGTCACCGGGGAGCTGTTTTTT. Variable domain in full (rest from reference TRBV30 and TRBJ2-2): SQTIHQWPATLVQPVGSPLSLECTVEGTSNPNLYWYRQAAGRGLQLLFYSVGIGQISSEVPQNLSASRPQDRQFILSSKKLLLSDSGFYLCAWSVEDRVTGELFFGEGSRLTVL.

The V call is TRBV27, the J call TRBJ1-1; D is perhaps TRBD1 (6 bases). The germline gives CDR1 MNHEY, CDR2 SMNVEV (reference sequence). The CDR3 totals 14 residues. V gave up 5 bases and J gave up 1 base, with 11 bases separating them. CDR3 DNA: TGTGCCAGCAGTATACAGGGAGGGAACACTGAAGCTTTCTTT. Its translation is CASSIQGGNTEAFF.

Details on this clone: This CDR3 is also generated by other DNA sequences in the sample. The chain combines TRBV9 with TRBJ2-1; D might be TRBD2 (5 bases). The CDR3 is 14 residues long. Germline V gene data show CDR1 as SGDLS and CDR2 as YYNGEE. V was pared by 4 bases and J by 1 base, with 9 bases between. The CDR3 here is CASSPRGSYNEQFF. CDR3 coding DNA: TGTGCCAGCAGCCCCCGGGGTTCCTACAATGAGCAGTTCTTC.